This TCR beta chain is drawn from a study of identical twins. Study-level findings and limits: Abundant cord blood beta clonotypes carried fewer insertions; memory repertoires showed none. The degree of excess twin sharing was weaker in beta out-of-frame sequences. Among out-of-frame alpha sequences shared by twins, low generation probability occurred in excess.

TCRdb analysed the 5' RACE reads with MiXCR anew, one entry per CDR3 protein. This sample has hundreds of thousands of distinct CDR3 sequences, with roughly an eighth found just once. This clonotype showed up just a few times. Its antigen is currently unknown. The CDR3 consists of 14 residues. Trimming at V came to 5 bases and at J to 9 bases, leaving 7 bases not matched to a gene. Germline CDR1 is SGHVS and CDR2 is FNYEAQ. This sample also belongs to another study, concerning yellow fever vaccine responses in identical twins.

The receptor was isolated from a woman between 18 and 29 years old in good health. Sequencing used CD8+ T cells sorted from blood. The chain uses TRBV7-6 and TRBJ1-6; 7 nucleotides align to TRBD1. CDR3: CASSPTTGISPLHF. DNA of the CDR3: TGTGCCAGCAGCCCAACGACAGGGATTTCACCCCTCCACTTT.